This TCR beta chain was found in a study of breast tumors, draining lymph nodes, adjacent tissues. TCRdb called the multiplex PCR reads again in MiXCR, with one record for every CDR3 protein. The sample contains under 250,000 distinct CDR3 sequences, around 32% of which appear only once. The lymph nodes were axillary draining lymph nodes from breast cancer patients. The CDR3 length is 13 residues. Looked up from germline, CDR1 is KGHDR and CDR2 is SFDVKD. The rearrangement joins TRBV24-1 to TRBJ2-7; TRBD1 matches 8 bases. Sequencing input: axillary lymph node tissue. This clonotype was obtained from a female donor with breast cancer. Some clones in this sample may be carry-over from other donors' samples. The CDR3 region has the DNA TGTGCTAACAGAGCCAGGGGGCTTCCCGAGCAGTACTTC. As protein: CANRARGLPEQYF.